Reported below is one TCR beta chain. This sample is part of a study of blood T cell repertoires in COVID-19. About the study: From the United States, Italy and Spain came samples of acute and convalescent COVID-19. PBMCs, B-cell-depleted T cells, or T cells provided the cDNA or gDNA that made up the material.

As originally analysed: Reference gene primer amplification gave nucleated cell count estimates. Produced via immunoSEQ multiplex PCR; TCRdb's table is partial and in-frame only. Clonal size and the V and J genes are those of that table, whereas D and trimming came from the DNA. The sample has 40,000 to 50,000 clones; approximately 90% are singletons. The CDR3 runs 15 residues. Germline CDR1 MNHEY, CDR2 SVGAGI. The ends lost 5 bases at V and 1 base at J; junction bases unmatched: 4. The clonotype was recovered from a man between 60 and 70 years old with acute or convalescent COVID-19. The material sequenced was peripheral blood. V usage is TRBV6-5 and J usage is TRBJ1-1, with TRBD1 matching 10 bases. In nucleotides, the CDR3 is TGTGCCAGCAGTACGCGGACAGGGGGGAACACTGAAGCTTTCTTT. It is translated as CASSTRTGGNTEAFF.